The clone carrying this T cell receptor beta chain has more than one count but fewer than ten. Profiles of TCR beta VDJ and CDR3 were generated from a genomic DNA template. TCRdb fed the reads into MiXCR, producing one record per CDR3 protein. Of fewer than 45,000 distinct CDR3 sequences detected, around three quarters appear once; the ten largest clones hold 20% to 25%. This sample stems from a study of CD8+CD57+ T cells in acquired aplastic anemia. Study information: The DNA of sorted CD4+ and CD8+ cells averaged around 3 ug.

The CDR3 has 12 residues. After removal of 7 bases from V and 12 bases from J, the junction contained 7 bases not matched to a gene. Germline assignment: CDR1 SNHLY and CDR2 FYNNEI. The rearrangement links TRBV2 to TRBJ2-7; 12 bases align to TRBD2. Sequencing was performed on sorted CD4+, CD8+, or CD8+CD57+ T cells (not recorded which) from PBMCs. This TCR was sampled from a human donor in good health, serving as a control. The CDR3 bases are TGTGCCAGCACCCTAGCGGGAGGGCAAGGGTACTTC. It is translated as CASTLAGGQGYF. The whole variable domain, filled in from reference TRBV2 and TRBJ2-7, reads EPEVTQTPSHQVTQMGQEVILRCVPISNHLYFYWYRQILGQKVEFLVSFYNNEISEKSEIFDDQFSVERPDGSNFTLKIRSTKLEDSAMYFCASTLAGGQGYFGPGTRLTVT.